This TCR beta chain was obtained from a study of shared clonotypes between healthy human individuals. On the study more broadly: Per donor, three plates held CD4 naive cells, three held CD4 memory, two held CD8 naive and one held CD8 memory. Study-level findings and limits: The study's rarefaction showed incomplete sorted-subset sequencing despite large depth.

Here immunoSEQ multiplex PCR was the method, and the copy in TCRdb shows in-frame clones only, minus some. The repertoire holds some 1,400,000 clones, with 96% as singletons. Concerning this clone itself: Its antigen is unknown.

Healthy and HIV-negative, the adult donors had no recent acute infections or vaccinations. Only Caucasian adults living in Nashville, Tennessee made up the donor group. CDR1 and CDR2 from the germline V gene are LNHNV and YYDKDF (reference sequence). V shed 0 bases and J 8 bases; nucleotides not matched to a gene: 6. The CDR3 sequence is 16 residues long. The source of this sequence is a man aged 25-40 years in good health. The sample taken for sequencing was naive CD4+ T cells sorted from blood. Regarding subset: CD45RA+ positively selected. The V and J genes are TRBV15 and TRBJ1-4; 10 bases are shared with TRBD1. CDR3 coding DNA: TGTGCCACCAGCAGAGATCCGGGACAGGGGAACGAAAAACTGTTTTTT. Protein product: CATSRDPGQGNEKLFF.